This is a list of T cell receptor beta chains from one sample in a study of T cell changes during pregnancy in multiple sclerosis. Produced via immunoSEQ multiplex PCR; TCRdb's table is partial and in-frame only. The profile shows approximately 45,000 clones, 92% of them singletons. This specimen was CD4+ T cells from peripheral blood mononuclear cells, taken in the first trimester of pregnancy. The receptor set was obtained from a female donor with multiple sclerosis, enrolled in a pregnancy study. Each CDR3 is given with its conserved first and last residue. A D gene is named only where the DNA matches it firmly. Not every row has a clone size; where given, it reads once, few, many or a size class.

15	TRBJ2-1	-	-	TRBV7-2	TGTGCCAGCAGCTTAGGGAGGGGCTCCTACAATGAGCAGTTCTTC	CASSLGRGSYNEQFF
13	TRBJ1-1	-	-	TRBV2	TGTGCCAGCACCCTTGACTGGAACACTGAAGCTTTCTTT	CASTLDWNTEAFF
17	TRBJ2-3	TRBD1	once	TRBV28	TGTGCCAGCCGTACAATATATACAGGGGTAATTACAGATACGCAGTATTTT	CASRTIYTGVITDTQYF
15	TRBJ2-3	TRBD1	-	TRBV6-5	TGTGCCAGCAGTTCAGGGGGCAGTCATACAGATACGCAGTATTTT	CASSSGGSHTDTQYF
14	TRBJ2-1	-	-	TRBV5-1	TGCGCCAGCAGCTTGGGGGGCGCATCCAATGAGCAGTTCTTC	CASSLGGASNEQFF
15	TRBJ1-5	TRBD1	-	TRBV7-9	TGTGCCAGCAGCTTAGCTGGCAGGGGGAACCAGCCCCAGCATTTT	CASSLAGRGNQPQHF
13	TRBJ1-1	-	-	TRBV28	TGTGCCAGCAGTTTATGGGGGAGAACTGAAGCTTTCTTT	CASSLWGRTEAFF
15	TRBJ1-1	TRBD1	once	TRBV28	TGTGCCAGCGCCAACGGGGACAGGGGTACCACTGAAGCTTTCTTT	CASANGDRGTTEAFF
13	TRBJ1-2	TRBD1	-	TRBV5-1	TGCGCCAGCAGCTTGGGGACAGGTGATGGCTACACCTTC	CASSLGTGDGYTF
17	TRBJ2-1	TRBD2	-	TRBV7-2	TGTGCCAGCAGCTTAGAGGGGACTAGCGGGAGATTAAATGAGCAGTTCTTC	CASSLEGTSGRLNEQFF
13	TRBJ2-7	-	-	TRBV2	TGTGCCAGCCAAACAGGGTTCTCCTACGAGCAGTACTTC	CASQTGFSYEQYF
14	TRBJ1-2	TRBD1	-	TRBV2	TGTGCCAGCAGCGGCACACAGGGGACCTATGGCTACACCTTC	CASSGTQGTYGYTF
14	TRBJ1-2	TRBD1	-	TRBV28	TGTGCCAGCAGTCGTACAGGGGCGGACTATGGCTACACCTTC	CASSRTGADYGYTF
14	TRBJ1-5	TRBD1	once	TRBV19	TGTGCCAGTAACACAGGGGGTAGCAATCAGCCCCAGCATTTT	CASNTGGSNQPQHF
15	TRBJ2-6	-	-	TRBV2	TGTGCCAGCAGATTCAGGGACTCTGGGGCCAACGTCCTGACTTTC	CASRFRDSGANVLTF
15	TRBJ1-2	-	-	TRBV5-4	TGTGCCAGCAGCCCCCCCCGGGGAGGGGACTATGGCTACACCTTC	CASSPPRGGDYGYTF
17	TRBJ2-3	TRBD2	-	TRBV6-1	TGTGCCAGCAGTAAAGAGGGACTAGCGGGTAGCACAGATACGCAGTATTTT	CASSKEGLAGSTDTQYF
14	TRBJ2-1	TRBD2	-	TRBV7-2	TGTGCCAGCAGCTTAGCCGGGACTAGCGTACATCAGTTCTTC	CASSLAGTSVHQFF
15	TRBJ2-3	-	-	TRBV11-2	TGTGCCAGCAGCTTATTGGGCGGGGGCGGTGATACGCAGTATTTT	CASSLLGGGGDTQYF
16	TRBJ1-1	TRBD1	-	TRBV28	TGTGCCAGCAGTTACGACAGGGGGGGAATGAACACTGAAGCTTTCTTT	CASSYDRGGMNTEAFF
14	TRBJ2-7	TRBD1	-	TRBV7-2	TGTGCCAGCAGCTCTCGACAGGGAAGCTACGAGCAGTACTTC	CASSSRQGSYEQYF
13	TRBJ1-2	TRBD1	-	TRBV19	TGTGCCAGTAGTCTGAGGACAGGGTATGGCTACACCTTC	CASSLRTGYGYTF
18	TRBJ1-1	-	-	TRBV21-1	TGTGCCAGCAGCAAAGCTCCGGACAGGGGACCCTTGAACACTGAAGCTTTCTTT	CASSKAPDRGPLNTEAFF
14	TRBJ1-5	-	-	TRBV15	TGTGCCACCAGCAGAGTACAGGGCAATCAGCCCCAGCATTTT	CATSRVQGNQPQHF
13	TRBJ2-5	-	-	TRBV18	TGTGCCAGCTCACGGAGGGACCAAGAGACCCAGTACTTC	CASSRRDQETQYF
15	TRBJ2-5	-	-	TRBV5-1	TGCGCCAGCAGCTGGAGTGGCGGGGGCGAGGAGACCCAGTACTTC	CASSWSGGGEETQYF
13	TRBJ2-7	-	-	TRBV18	TGTGCCAGCTCACCGCCCATAGTAAACGAGCAGTACTTC	CASSPPIVNEQYF
15	TRBJ2-1	TRBD1	-	TRBV19	TGTGCCAGTAGTATAGTCCCCCCTACAGGGGTAAAGCAGTTCTTC	CASSIVPPTGVKQFF
13	TRBJ2-5	TRBD2	-	TRBV27	TGTGCCAGCAGGATAGCGGGCCAAGAGACCCAGTACTTC	CASRIAGQETQYF
14	TRBJ2-5	TRBD1	-	TRBV27	TGTGCCAGCAGCACAGGGGTCCCCCGGGAGACCCAGTACTTC	CASSTGVPRETQYF
15	TRBJ2-7	TRBD1	-	TRBV5-6	TGTGCCAGCAGCCTGGGACGGACAGGGGGATACGAGCAGTACTTC	CASSLGRTGGYEQYF
14	TRBJ2-1	TRBD2	-	TRBV25-1	TGTGCCAGCAGCGGACTAGCGGGAGTCGATGAGCAGTTCTTC	CASSGLAGVDEQFF
18	TRBJ2-2	TRBD2	-	TRBV5-1	TGCGCCAGCAGCTTGGAAGTGTTGGGGGAGGGCCTCACCGGGGAGCTGTTTTTT	CASSLEVLGEGLTGELFF
14	TRBJ2-4	-	-	TRBV6-6	TGTGCCAGCAGTCAGGGTTCATCTGGCCCGGCCCACTACTTC	CASSQGSSGPAHYF
14	TRBJ1-2	TRBD1	-	TRBV5-1	TGCGCCAGCAGCCTTGGACAGGGAGGGTATGGCTACACCTTC	CASSLGQGGYGYTF
15	TRBJ2-3	-	-	TRBV4-3	TGCGCCAGCAGCCAAGAGGGGGGATCCACAGATACGCAGTATTTT	CASSQEGGSTDTQYF
15	TRBJ1-5	-	-	TRBV16	TGTGCCAGCAGCCGCGTGGGGGGGTTCGGTCAGCCCCAGCATTTT	CASSRVGGFGQPQHF
14	TRBJ2-4	-	-	TRBV29-1	TGCAGCGTTGAGAAGCTGATAGCCAAAAACATTCAGTACTTC	CSVEKLIAKNIQYF
13	TRBJ2-1	TRBD2	-	TRBV19	TGTGCCAGTAGTTGGCTAGCGGACAATGAGCAGTTCTTC	CASSWLADNEQFF
15	TRBJ2-1	TRBD1	-	TRBV5-1	TGCGCCAGCAGCTTGGAGGGGACAGGGCAGAATGAGCAGTTCTTC	CASSLEGTGQNEQFF